The 32 T cell receptor beta chains in this list originate from one sample, sequenced in a study of cytomegalovirus exposure and HLA in healthy donors. PCR was performed using 60 Vbeta and 13 Jbeta primers. Using immunoSEQ multiplex PCR, the repertoire was profiled, and TCRdb retains in-frame clones only, with some absent. The sample consists of approximately 130,000 clones, more than 60% of them appearing once. What was sequenced was PBMCs. The receptors here all came from a woman aged 45-65 years in good health and CMV-seropositive.

This clone came up a few times. This chain connects TRBV25-1 to TRBJ2-1; 9 nucleotides line up with TRBD1. Germline V lookup: CDR1 MGHDK, CDR2 SYGVNS. The CDR3 loop spans 12 amino acids. The J segment lost 16 bases and the V segment lost 7 bases, leaving 11 bases of the junction unmatched. Here the CDR3 DNA reads TGTGCCAGCACGGGCGGGGACAGGGTAAGATTCTTC. This codes for CASTGGDRVRFF.

V gene TRBV19 combines with J gene TRBJ2-7; D gene unclear. The CDR3 length is 14 residues. With 5 bases removed from V and 3 bases from J, the gap between germline ends came to 14 bases. Germline CDR1 reads LNHDA; CDR2 reads SQIVND (reference sequence). CDR3 coding DNA: TGTGCCAGTAGTTCCACACTATTGGGCTACGAGCAGTACTTC. It encodes CASSSTLLGYEQYF.

The genes are TRBV7-9 and TRBJ1-3; TRBD1 aligns across 8 bases. The CDR3 is 15 residues long. V lost 6 bases to trimming and J lost 2 bases; unmatched junction nucleotides: 6. Germline V lookup: CDR1 SEHNR, CDR2 FQNEAQ (reference sequence). The CDR3 loop reads CASSPWTGTGNTIYF. The CDR3 nucleotides read TGTGCCAGCAGTCCCTGGACAGGGACTGGAAACACCATATATTTT.

The chain recombines TRBV30 with TRBJ1-1, with 9 bases aligning to TRBD1. V dropped 4 bases and J dropped 4; count of bases not matched to a gene: 7. This CDR3 contains 14 residues. The V gene's germline CDR1 is GTSNPN and CDR2 SVGIG (reference sequence). The CDR3 is CAWTRDREFTEAFF. In nucleotides, the CDR3 is TGTGCCTGGACCAGGGACAGGGAATTCACTGAAGCTTTCTTT.

The genes are TRBV19 and TRBJ1-1; D ambiguous. This CDR3 is built from 11 residues. Trimming took off 5 bases at V and 4 bases at J, with 5 bases between the two ends. CDR1 and CDR2 from the germline V gene are LNHDA and SQIVND (reference sequence). The chain's CDR3 is CASSGVTEAFF. Here the CDR3 DNA reads TGTGCCAGTAGTGGAGTCACTGAAGCTTTCTTT.

The chain carries TRBV5-8 and TRBJ1-5; 7 bases fit TRBD1. The CDR3 runs to 15 residues. CDR1 and CDR2 (germline): SGHTS, YDEGEE. The V and J ends lost 3 bases and 6 bases, in that order; junction bases with no gene match: 9. CDR3 DNA: TGTGCCAGCAGCTGGGGGGACAGTAGTTTTCAGCCCCAGCATTTT. Translating it yields CASSWGDSSFQPQHF.

The V call is TRBV5-4, the J call TRBJ2-3, with D uncertain. V lost 3 bases and J 8 bases, leaving 10 bases between the germline ends. CDR1 and CDR2 from the germline V gene are SGHNT and YYREEE (reference sequence). CDR3 length: 12 amino acids. The CDR3 DNA reads as TGTGCCAGCAGCTCGGTGTCACGTACGCAGTATTTT. Its protein is CASSSVSRTQYF.

The chain is built from TRBV18 and TRBJ1-2; 7 nucleotides line up with TRBD1. Germline V gives CDR1 KGHSH, CDR2 LQKENI. This CDR3 comprises 15 residues. V lost 0 bases to trimming and J lost 2 bases; unmatched junction nucleotides: 3. CDR3 DNA sequence: TGTGCCAGCTCACCACCGCACAGGGGAAACTATGGCTACACCTTC. It specifies CASSPPHRGNYGYTF.

In this sample, this clone turned up once. This chain joins TRBV6-1 and TRBJ1-6; D is undetermined. The CDR3 is 17 residues long. CDR1 is MNHNS, CDR2 SASEGT, per germline. Deletions cut 3 bases from V and 4 bases from J, with 16 bases between. CDR3 nucleotide sequence: TGTGCCAGCAGTGACCAAAGCCTAGCTCCTTATAATTCACCCCTCCACTTT. Its translation: CASSDQSLAPYNSPLHF.

This chain connects TRBV5-6 to TRBJ2-3; a possible D gene is TRBD2 (5 bases). Germline-derived CDR1 and CDR2 are SGHDT and YYEEEE. V lost 0 bases and J lost 0, with 11 bases in between. CDR3 length: 16 amino acids. The DNA for the CDR3 is TGTGCCAGCAGCTTGGAGCTAGCTGTAAGCACAGATACGCAGTATTTT. Amino acids: CASSLELAVSTDTQYF.

This clone was detected only a few times. V is TRBV4-1 and J is TRBJ1-1; D is perhaps TRBD1 (5 bases). V dropped 4 bases and J dropped 4 bases, with 13 bases sitting between them. Germline lookup yields CDR1 MGHRA and CDR2 YSYEKL. This CDR3 comprises 14 residues. DNA for the CDR3: TGCGCCAGCAGCCTTGGGGGGAGGTTCACTGAAGCTTTCTTT. This translates into CASSLGGRFTEAFF.

The V call is TRBV15, the J call TRBJ1-5, with D tentatively TRBD1 (6 bases). The CDR3 spans 17 residues. Per germline, CDR1 LNHNV and CDR2 YYDKDF (reference sequence). Trimming removed 0 bases at V and 11 bases at J, with 23 bases between. The CDR3 DNA is TGTGCCACCAGCAGAGATCCGTGGACAGAAGGGGCCTTATCCCAGCATTTT. Its protein product is CATSRDPWTEGALSQHF.

This clone was recorded once. V is TRBV9 and J is TRBJ1-4; D call uncertain. Germline CDR1 reads SGDLS; CDR2 reads YYNGEE. The CDR3 loop spans 13 amino acids. Trimming left V 3 bases short and J 4 bases short, with 7 bases between. The chain's CDR3 is CASSGPLNEKLFF. The CDR3 DNA follows: TGTGCCAGCAGCGGGCCGCTTAATGAAAAACTGTTTTTT.

The chain carries TRBV5-1 and TRBJ2-2; the D is unclear. This CDR3 is 14 amino acids long. Trimming took off 0 bases at V and 1 base at J, with 4 bases between the two ends. Germline V gene data show CDR1 as SGHRS and CDR2 as YFSETQ. The CDR3 loop reads CASSLGGNTGELFF. CDR3 DNA: TGCGCCAGCAGCTTGGGAGGGAACACCGGGGAGCTGTTTTTT.

J is TRBJ1-5 and V is TRBV7-8; D is perhaps TRBD1 (5 bases). Germline V gene sequence: CDR1 SGHVS, CDR2 FQNEAQ. The CDR3 covers 18 residues. Trimming removed 4 bases from V and 0 bases from J, with 19 bases in between. The DNA for the CDR3 is TGTGCCAGCAGCTCCTACCTTGGGGCAGGGAATAGCAATCAGCCCCAGCATTTT. As protein: CASSSYLGAGNSNQPQHF.

The chain carries TRBV15 and TRBJ1-2; 8 bases are a match to TRBD1. The CDR3 contains 16 residues. Germline lookup yields CDR1 LNHNV and CDR2 YYDKDF (reference sequence). J lost 8 bases, V lost 2 bases, and 13 bases had no gene match. CDR3 in amino acids: CATSRPTGGPWQGYTF. In DNA form, the CDR3 reads TGTGCCACCAGCAGACCAACAGGGGGTCCCTGGCAAGGCTACACCTTC.

This chain joins TRBV10-2 and TRBJ1-2; 9 nucleotides line up with TRBD1. CDR3 size: 13 residues. V was clipped by 4 bases and J by 3 bases; unmatched bases: 0. CDR1 is WSHSY and CDR2 is SAAADI in the germline V gene. The CDR3 DNA is TGCGCCAGCAGTGGGACAGGGGACTATGGCTACACCTTC. Its translation: CASSGTGDYGYTF.

The chain employs TRBV10-3 and TRBJ1-4; no firm D call. This CDR3 spans 13 amino acids. Trimming took 8 bases from V and 0 from J, leaving 7 bases between them. Germline CDR1 and CDR2: ENHRY and SYGVKD. The CDR3 region has the DNA TGTGCCATCCAGTTCTCAACTAATGAAAAACTGTTTTTT. Its translation: CAIQFSTNEKLFF.

The CDR3 sequence: CASSLLRGGKGPYEQYF. The DNA for the CDR3 is TGTGCCAGCAGCTTATTACGGGGGGGAAAAGGTCCCTACGAGCAGTACTTC. The rearrangement joins TRBV7-3 to TRBJ2-7; 8 positions match TRBD2. Germline V gives CDR1 SGHTA, CDR2 FQGTGA. V trimming: 2 bases; J trimming: 2 bases; junction bases outside the gene matches: 11. This CDR3 spans 17 amino acids. The entire variable domain, with the rest obtained from reference TRBV7-3 and TRBJ2-7, is as follows: GAGVSQTPSNKVTEKGKYVELRCDPISGHTALYWYRQSLGQGPEFLIYFQGTGAADDSGLPNDRFFAVRPEGSVSTLKIQRTERGDSAVYLCASSLLRGGKGPYEQYFGPGTRLTVT.

This clone occurred once. J is TRBJ2-1 and V is TRBV5-4, with D perhaps TRBD2 (5 bases). The V end lost 2 bases, the J end lost 4 bases, and 7 bases lay between the germline ends. Germline CDR1 is SGHNT and CDR2 is YYREEE (reference sequence). The CDR3 length is 13 residues. The CDR3 protein is CASSFRGYNEQFF. As DNA, the CDR3 is TGTGCCAGCAGCTTCCGGGGATACAATGAGCAGTTCTTC.

The chain combines TRBV5-1 with TRBJ2-5; TRBD2 agrees at 16 bases. CDR3 length: 18 residues. V lost 4 bases to trimming and J lost 4 bases; unmatched junction nucleotides: 10. Germline V gene lookup returns CDR1 SGHRS and CDR2 YFSETQ. The CDR3 DNA follows: TGCGCCAGCAGCCCGGGGACTAGCGGGGGGGCGGACCGAGAGACCCAGTACTTC. This translates into CASSPGTSGGADRETQYF.

V usage is TRBV18 and J usage is TRBJ1-2, with 8 positions matching TRBD1. This CDR3 comprises 18 residues. CDR1 is KGHSH, CDR2 LQKENI, per germline. V lost 2 bases to trimming and J lost 5 bases; unmatched junction nucleotides: 16. The CDR3, as DNA: TGTGCCAGCTCACCAACGAAGTCCGGGACAGGCGACGAGTATGGCTACACCTTC. This gives the protein CASSPTKSGTGDEYGYTF.

The rearrangement links TRBV7-9 to TRBJ1-2; D unresolved. CDR1 and CDR2 (germline): SEHNR, FQNEAQ (reference sequence). The V and J ends lost 5 bases and 2 bases respectively, with 15 bases between them. The CDR3 is 15 amino acids. CDR3 sequence reads: CASSREGGWNYGYTF. The CDR3 DNA is TGTGCCAGCAGCCGGGAGGGAGGTTGGAACTATGGCTACACCTTC.

The genes are TRBV12-5 and TRBJ2-5, with a tentative D call TRBD1 (6 bases). Germline values: CDR1 LGHNT, CDR2 FRNRAP. The CDR3 extends over 15 amino acids. Trimming removed 10 bases at V and 0 bases at J, with 18 bases between. The DNA for the CDR3 is TGTGCTAAAGCCTTGGACAGCGGATACCAAGAGACCCAGTACTTC. Translation gives CAKALDSGYQETQYF.

V usage is TRBV30 and J usage is TRBJ1-5; D perhaps matches TRBD1 (5 bases). This CDR3 spans 15 amino acids. Deletions cut 3 bases from V and 7 bases from J, with 19 bases between. Germline V gene data show CDR1 as GTSNPN and CDR2 as SVGIG (reference sequence). Here the CDR3 reads CAWRGGSGLRQPQHF. DNA for the CDR3: TGTGCCTGGAGGGGGGGGTCAGGGCTGAGGCAGCCCCAGCATTTT.

CDR3 amino acids: CASSPNLADPYEQYF. CDR3 bases: TGTGCCAGCAGTCCGAACCTAGCGGATCCCTACGAGCAGTACTTC. The chain links TRBV2 to TRBJ2-7; 7 bases are shared with TRBD2. The CDR3 is 15 amino acids. V lost 5 bases and J lost 2; bases outside the gene matches: 9. In germline, CDR1 is SNHLY, CDR2 FYNNEI.

CDR3 coding DNA: TGTGCCAGCAGCCTGACGTCGGGACACCAGGGCATTCAGTACTTC. This gives the protein CASSLTSGHQGIQYF. The V call is TRBV7-2, the J call TRBJ2-4; tentative D call: TRBD1 (6 bases). The germline V gene encodes CDR1 SGHTA and CDR2 FQGNSA. This CDR3 comprises 15 residues. Trimming shortened V by 5 bases and J by 9 bases, and 20 bases separated the two germline ends.

This chain connects TRBV30 to TRBJ1-1; D gene uncertain. This CDR3 has 12 residues. The V and J ends lost 1 base and 4 bases respectively, with 7 bases between them. Germline CDR1 GTSNPN, CDR2 SVGIG (reference sequence). The CDR3 coding sequence is TGTGCCTGGAGTGGGGCAGGCACTGAAGCTTTCTTT. This codes for CAWSGAGTEAFF.

This chain connects TRBV19 to TRBJ1-4; D not certain. V lost 7 bases and J 6 bases, leaving 21 bases between the germline ends. Germline V CDR1 and CDR2: LNHDA, SQIVND (reference sequence). CDR3 length: 16 amino acids. CDR3 coding DNA: TGTGCCAGTACCTCGGAGAGGCCGGGGAAGGATGAAAAACTGTTTTTT. As protein: CASTSERPGKDEKLFF.

This chain uses TRBV9 with TRBJ2-7; a weak D match, TRBD2 (6 bases). Germline values: CDR1 SGDLS, CDR2 YYNGEE. With 0 bases removed from V and 2 bases from J, the gap between germline ends came to 12 bases. The CDR3 has 15 residues. The CDR3 coding sequence is TGTGCCAGCAGCGTAGCGGGGACTGCTCCCTACGAGCAGTACTTC. Translated, it gives CASSVAGTAPYEQYF.

This clone was seen once. As DNA, the CDR3 is TGTGCCACTTCGGGGAGGGGGAACACCGGGGAGCTGTTTTTT. Protein product: CATSGRGNTGELFF. The genes are TRBV7-2 and TRBJ2-2; 7 nucleotides line up with TRBD2. The CDR3 loop spans 14 amino acids. Per the germline V gene, CDR1 is SGHTA and CDR2 is FQGNSA. Germline trimming cut 10 bases from V and 1 base from J; bases unmatched to any gene: 6. The full variable domain, completed using reference TRBV7-2 and TRBJ2-2, is GAGVSQSPSNKVTEKGKDVELRCDPISGHTALYWYRQSLGQGLEFLIYFQGNSAPDKSGLPSDRFSAERTGGSVSTLTIQRTQQEDSAVYLCATSGRGNTGELFFGEGSRLTVL.

The V call is TRBV7-2, the J call TRBJ2-3; D perhaps matches TRBD2 (7 bases). V was cut by 0 bases and J by 14 bases, with 12 bases left in between. Germline loops: CDR1 SGHTA, CDR2 FQGNSA. This CDR3 region has 12 residues. CDR3 region: CASSLARGAGYF. CDR3 coding DNA: TGTGCCAGCAGCTTAGCCCGGGGGGCAGGGTATTTT.